This T cell receptor beta chain originates from a study of OX40 agonist ivuxolimab in advanced cancers. Study information: The dose-escalation cohort had hepatocellular carcinoma, melanoma, renal cell or head and neck cancer. Notes on the study in general: Circulating CD4+ and CD8+ T cells showed clonal expansion by week 6 at 0.1 to 3.0 mg/kg. In the 0.1-3.0 mg/kg groups, partial responders showed among the lowest expansion.

Note on this clone: Its antigen remains unidentified.

TCRdb's copy holds only in-frame clones and misses some; the assay was immunoSEQ multiplex PCR. The data show 70,000 to 85,000 clones, around 87% seen once. The CDR3 contains 11 residues. The V gene lost 6 bases and the J gene lost 12 bases, with 15 bases spanning the gap. Per germline, CDR1 DFQATT and CDR2 SNEGSKA (reference sequence). This sample comprised CD4+ or CD8+ T cells sorted from blood, obtained in a trial of the OX40 agonist ivuxolimab. J is TRBJ2-1 and V is TRBV20-1; a weak D match, TRBD2 (6 bases). The clonotype originates from an adult with an advanced solid tumor such as melanoma, head and neck, liver or kidney cancer. The CDR3 reads CSAHLQAGQFF. The CDR3 DNA sequence: TGCAGTGCCCATCTCCAAGCGGGGCAGTTCTTC.